These 14 T cell receptor beta chains share one sample of origin, sequenced in a study of T cells after yellow fever vaccination. Each CDR3 protein is one row after TCRdb ran MiXCR on the 5' RACE reads. The sample contains hundreds of thousands of distinct CDR3 sequences, about 19% of which appear only once. The sequencing here drew on PBMCs, taken before the yellow fever booster vaccination. All receptors come from a man in his late teens or twenties who received the YFV17D yellow fever vaccine.

The chain has TRBV5-1 and TRBJ1-4; possibly TRBD1 for D (6 bases). CDR3 size: 14 residues. Germline values: CDR1 SGHRS, CDR2 YFSETQ. V lost 4 bases and J 2 bases, leaving 9 bases between the germline ends. In nucleotides, the CDR3 is TGCGCCAGCAGCCAGGGGTATACTAATGAAAAACTGTTTTTT. The encoded protein is CASSQGYTNEKLFF.

The V call is TRBV4-1, the J call TRBJ1-3; D is uncertain. The V gene lost 0 bases and the J gene lost 1 base, with 10 bases spanning the gap. Germline lookup yields CDR1 MGHRA and CDR2 YSYEKL. The CDR3 consists of 16 residues. The CDR3 spells CASSQEPRLSGNTIYF. The CDR3 DNA reads as TGCGCCAGCAGCCAAGAACCCAGGCTTTCTGGAAACACCATATATTTT.

The chain links TRBV7-2 to TRBJ2-3, with 7 bases lining up with TRBD2. Germline CDR1 SGHTA, CDR2 FQGNSA. The CDR3 has 20 amino acids. V lost 2 bases, J lost 1 base, and 18 bases stayed unmatched. The CDR3 DNA sequence: TGTGCCAGCAGCTTACGTTGGGCTAGCGGTTCAACGCCTCGCACAGATACGCAGTATTTT. Its translation is CASSLRWASGSTPRTDTQYF.

This clonotype showed up just a few times. The chain uses TRBV29-1 and TRBJ2-4; D could derive from TRBD1 or TRBD2 (5 bases each). The CDR3 contains 12 residues. V was cut by 3 bases and J by 8 bases, with 11 bases left in between. Germline CDR1 reads SQVTM; CDR2 reads ANQGSEA. The CDR3 protein is CSVDLLGDIQYF. CDR3 bases: TGCAGCGTTGACCTCCTGGGGGACATTCAGTACTTC.

This clonotype was found a few times. The rearrangement joins TRBV9 to TRBJ2-5; D remains ambiguous. The CDR3 is 14 amino acids. The V end lost 3 bases, the J end lost 0 bases, and 9 bases lay between the germline ends. Per the germline V gene, CDR1 is SGDLS and CDR2 is YYNGEE. In nucleotides, the CDR3 is TGTGCCAGCAGCGGGGGTGGGGACCAAGAGACCCAGTACTTC. It codes for CASSGGGDQETQYF.

This clonotype has a single count. The chain has TRBV7-2 and TRBJ1-5, with D perhaps matching TRBD1 (5 bases). With 3 bases removed from V and 7 bases from J, the gap between germline ends came to 13 bases. The CDR3 runs to 14 residues. Germline lookup yields CDR1 SGHTA and CDR2 FQGNSA. The CDR3 DNA follows: TGTGCCAGCAGCTTTTCGGGGGTGTCACAGCCCCAGCATTTT. It yields the protein CASSFSGVSQPQHF.

This clonotype showed up just a few times. V is TRBV5-1 and J is TRBJ2-3, with 9 bases lining up with TRBD2. CDR3 size: 18 residues. V lost 3 bases to trimming and J lost 9 bases; unmatched junction nucleotides: 20. The germline V gene has CDR1 SGHRS and CDR2 YFSETQ. Here the CDR3 DNA reads TGCGCCAGCAGCTCTATGCGTAGCGGGGGCCCCTCGTCGGAAACGCAGTATTTT. Its translation: CASSSMRSGGPSSETQYF.

A few counts support this clonotype. The rearrangement links TRBV28 to TRBJ2-7, with D perhaps given as TRBD1 or TRBD2 (5 bases each). The CDR3 extends over 12 amino acids. From germline, CDR1 is MDHEN and CDR2 SYDVKM. The V gene lost 6 bases and the J gene lost 6 bases, with 12 bases spanning the gap. The CDR3 bases are TGTGCCAGCAGCCAGACGGGGCCCGAGCAGTACGTC. Translating gives CASSQTGPEQYV.

This clonotype was counted only a few times. The chain uses TRBV27 and TRBJ2-1; D not resolved. The ends were cut back, 7 bases at V and 3 bases at J, with 7 bases in the middle. Germline-derived CDR1 and CDR2 are MNHEY and SMNVEV (reference sequence). CDR3 length: 12 amino acids. CDR3 sequence: CASTSGYNEQFF. Written as DNA, the CDR3 is TGTGCCAGCACCTCAGGCTACAATGAGCAGTTCTTC.

The chain combines TRBV12-3 or TRBV12-4 with TRBJ1-3; a possible D gene is TRBD1 (6 bases). The CDR3 has 15 amino acids. Between the trimmed V and J ends, which lost 5 bases and 5 bases, there was a span of 16 bases. The CDR3 is CASSPTTGFRNTIYF. CDR3 in DNA: TGTGCCAGCAGTCCTACCACAGGGTTTCGAAACACCATATATTTT.

This clonotype came up a few times. The V call is TRBV12-3 or TRBV12-4, the J call TRBJ2-2, with a weak D call TRBD1 (6 bases). This CDR3 has 15 amino acids. V lost 6 bases and J lost 3, with 14 bases in between. The DNA for the CDR3 is TGTGCCAGCAGGGTTGAGAGGGGGTACACCGGGGAGCTGTTTTTT. Amino acid sequence: CASRVERGYTGELFF.

This clonotype has more than one count but fewer than ten. The chain uses TRBV12-3 or TRBV12-4 and TRBJ1-2; unclear D gene. V lost 6 bases, J lost 4 bases, and 12 bases lay in between. The CDR3 consists of 13 residues. CDR3 in amino acids: CASRRETVYGYTF. For the CDR3, the DNA is TGTGCCAGCAGACGGGAGACTGTCTATGGCTACACCTTC.

This clonotype has a count of ten or more. The chain couples TRBV12-3 or TRBV12-4 to TRBJ1-2; D remains unclear. The CDR3 loop spans 13 amino acids. Trimming left V 4 bases short and J 4 bases short, with 10 bases between. The CDR3 region is CASSYGGLYGYTF. The CDR3 nucleotides are TGTGCCAGCAGTTATGGCGGCCTCTATGGCTACACCTTC.

This clonotype was seen at least ten times. This chain links TRBV6-5 with TRBJ2-7; D is undetermined. V lost 6 bases and J 7 bases, leaving 16 bases between the germline ends. The germline V gene encodes CDR1 MNHEY and CDR2 SVGAGI. There are 13 residues in the CDR3. CDR3 amino acids: CASSNGGSMEQYF. The CDR3 region has the DNA TGTGCCAGCAGCAACGGCGGTAGTATGGAGCAGTACTTC.